The 21 T cell receptor beta chains in this list originate from one sample, sequenced in a study of human T cells and chemical hapten exposure. Regarding time point: patch test 2, 6 weeks after DPC sensitization. Treatment of the sample: therapeutic diphenylcyclopropenone sensitization with weekly scalp DPC. TCRdb re-derived calls from the RACE reads in MiXCR, one entry per CDR3 protein. The table records over 60,000 distinct CDR3 sequences, approximately 10% of them present only once. The input for sequencing was whole blood, taken in connection with sensitization to the hapten diphenylcyclopropenone (DPC). Receptors originate from a woman in her fifties or sixties with alopecia areata. Some clones in this sample may be carry-over from other donors' samples.

This clonotype was picked up a small number of times. This chain joins TRBV7-9 and TRBJ1-1; 8 bases agree with TRBD1. Trimming cost V 8 bases and J 2 bases; bases outside gene matches: 7. CDR3 length equals 14 residues. Germline CDR1 SEHNR, CDR2 FQNEAQ (reference sequence). The CDR3 DNA follows: TGTGCCAGCGGAATACAGGGGGGTAACACTGAAGCTTTCTTT. This gives the protein CASGIQGGNTEAFF. Supplemented by reference TRBV7-9 and TRBJ1-1, the full variable domain reads DTGVSQNPRHKITKRGQNVTFRCDPISEHNRLYWYRQTLGQGPEFLTYFQNEAQLEKSRLLSDRFSAERPKGSFSTLEIQRTEQGDSAMYLCASGIQGGNTEAFFGQGTRLTVV.

In its sample, this clonotype was seen a few times. The chain couples TRBV20-1 to TRBJ2-1; 13 bases agree with TRBD2. Germline CDR1 reads DFQATT; CDR2 reads SNEGSKA (reference sequence). The CDR3 is made up of 16 amino acids. Losses at the gene ends were 8 bases for V and 3 bases for J; bases not matched to a gene: 10. CDR3 residues: CSPRTSGRVGYNEQFF. In DNA form, the CDR3 reads TGCAGTCCGAGGACTAGCGGGAGAGTTGGCTACAATGAGCAGTTCTTC.

This clonotype was detected a few times. The V and J genes are TRBV30 and TRBJ2-3, with D possibly matching TRBD2 (6 bases). CDR1 is GTSNPN, CDR2 SVGIG, per germline (reference sequence). V was cut by 1 base and J by 8 bases, with 13 bases left in between. The CDR3 has 13 amino acids. The chain's CDR3 is CAWSEKGLGTQYF. In DNA, the CDR3 is TGTGCCTGGAGTGAAAAGGGACTTGGTACGCAGTATTTT.

This clonotype came up a few times. The V and J genes are TRBV7-9 and TRBJ2-7; 8 bases align to TRBD1. The germline V gene has CDR1 SEHNR and CDR2 FQNEAQ (reference sequence). This CDR3 comprises 13 residues. V lost 6 bases and J lost 5; bases outside the gene matches: 6. The CDR3 spells CASSDRGPNEQYF. In nucleotides, the CDR3 is TGTGCCAGCAGTGACAGGGGCCCGAACGAGCAGTACTTC.

This clonotype was counted at least ten times. CDR3 sequence (DNA): TGTGCCAGCACCGGGACTAGCGGGAGTACGCAGTATTTT. It translates to CASTGTSGSTQYF. The chain joins TRBV6-5 to TRBJ2-3; 14 nucleotides match TRBD2. This CDR3 has 13 residues. The junction had 2 bases not matched to a gene; V was cut back by 7 bases and J by 8 bases. Germline V gene lookup returns CDR1 MNHEY and CDR2 SVGAGI.

The genes are TRBV20-1 and TRBJ2-3; D remains unclear. Germline CDR1 reads DFQATT; CDR2 reads SNEGSKA (reference sequence). The CDR3 sequence is 11 residues long. Deletions cut 2 bases from V and 2 bases from J, with 2 bases between. The CDR3 DNA is TGCAGTGCTAGAATCACAGATACGCAGTATTTT. Translation: CSARITDTQYF.

This clonotype was recorded at least ten times. This sequence joins TRBV7-8 and TRBJ2-3; TRBD2 aligns across 9 bases. V trimming: 3 bases; J trimming: 4 bases; junction bases outside the gene matches: 11. The CDR3 length is 17 residues. CDR1 is SGHVS and CDR2 is FQNEAQ in the germline V gene. The CDR3 sequence is CASSFPSSASGADTQYF. CDR3 in DNA: TGTGCCAGCAGCTTTCCTTCTTCGGCTAGCGGGGCAGATACGCAGTATTTT. The full variable domain, in which reference TRBV7-8 and TRBJ2-3 provide the parts outside the CDR3, is GAGVSQSPRYKVAKRGQDVALRCDPISGHVSLFWYQQALGQGPEFLTYFQNEAQLDKSGLPSDRFFAERPEGSVSTLKIQRTQQEDSAVYLCASSFPSSASGADTQYFGPGTRLTVL.

This clonotype was picked up many times. The V call is TRBV12-5, the J call TRBJ2-3; 10 bases map to TRBD1. In germline, CDR1 is LGHNT, CDR2 FRNRAP. V was clipped by 10 bases and J by 3 bases; unmatched bases: 7. There are 14 residues in the CDR3. The CDR3 nucleotides are TGTGCTACCTCTGACAGGGGGCGTACAGATACGCAGTATTTT. It encodes CATSDRGRTDTQYF.

This chain connects TRBV12-3 or TRBV12-4 to TRBJ2-3; 12 nucleotides agree with TRBD2. V dropped 5 bases and J dropped 4; count of bases not matched to a gene: 4. This CDR3 comprises 15 residues. CDR3 DNA sequence: TGTGCCAGCAGTGCGACTAGCGGGAGTGCAGATACGCAGTATTTT. It is translated as CASSATSGSADTQYF.

In its sample, this clonotype was seen a few times. The CDR3 reads CSVEEVAEQFF. The CDR3 DNA is TGCAGCGTTGAAGAGGTCGCTGAGCAGTTCTTC. The V and J genes are TRBV29-1 and TRBJ2-1; no firm D call. The CDR3 runs to 11 residues. Germline V gene sequence: CDR1 SQVTM, CDR2 ANQGSEA. V lost 0 bases to trimming and J lost 9 bases, with 6 bases between them.

The chain combines TRBV18 with TRBJ2-1; 9 nucleotides align to TRBD2. Germline assignment: CDR1 KGHSH and CDR2 LQKENI. With V trimmed by 2 bases and J by 8 bases, 7 bases remained unmatched. This CDR3 region has 15 residues. DNA of the CDR3: TGTGCCAGCTCACCAGGGCCTAGCGGGAACCATGAGCAGTTCTTC. Encoded protein: CASSPGPSGNHEQFF.

This clonotype has just a few counts. This chain uses TRBV5-1 with TRBJ1-1, with unresolved D. Germline V lookup: CDR1 SGHRS, CDR2 YFSETQ. CDR3 size: 14 residues. V gave up 0 bases and J gave up 1 base, with 7 bases separating them. The CDR3 reads CASSLDTTNTEAFF. DNA of the CDR3: TGCGCCAGCAGCTTGGACACCACGAACACTGAAGCTTTCTTT.

The chain employs TRBV29-1 and TRBJ2-3; maybe TRBD2 (5 bases). This CDR3 spans 12 amino acids. The germline V and J ends were trimmed by 4 bases and 2 bases, with 7 bases remaining between them. Looked up from germline, CDR1 is SQVTM and CDR2 is ANQGSEA. The CDR3 region has the DNA TGCAGCGTTGTGCGGGTCACAGATACGCAGTATTTT. Protein sequence: CSVVRVTDTQYF.

Ten or more counts support this clonotype. The V call is TRBV2, the J call TRBJ1-2; no clear D. Germline CDR1 is SNHLY and CDR2 is FYNNEI. The CDR3 sequence is 12 residues long. With 5 bases removed from V and 9 bases from J, the gap between germline ends came to 13 bases. Here the CDR3 reads CASSIRSESYTF. The DNA of the CDR3 is TGTGCCAGCAGTATACGGTCAGAGAGCTACACCTTC.

This clonotype was counted many times. The chain combines TRBV6-5 with TRBJ2-5; D may be TRBD1 (6 bases). The CDR3 spans 15 residues. Germline CDR1 reads MNHEY; CDR2 reads SVGAGI. V lost 7 bases, J lost 0 bases, and 15 bases lay in between. The CDR3 nucleotides read TGTGCCAGCAAGATGTTGGGGGCAGACCAAGAGACCCAGTACTTC. Protein: CASKMLGADQETQYF.

This clonotype occurred many times. The CDR3 DNA sequence: TGTGCCTGGAGTGTGGGACAGGCGATCGAAGCTTTCTTT. Translated, it gives CAWSVGQAIEAFF. The chain joins TRBV30 to TRBJ1-1, with 8 bases matching TRBD1. V was clipped by 0 bases and J by 8 bases; unmatched bases: 5. Germline CDR1 and CDR2: GTSNPN and SVGIG (reference sequence). CDR3 size: 13 residues.

This clonotype was counted many times. This chain joins TRBV6-2 or TRBV6-3 and TRBJ1-1; possible D gene TRBD1, 5 bases. The CDR3 is 14 residues long. V lost 7 bases, J lost 1 base, and 13 bases lay in between. Per the germline V gene, CDR1 is MNHEY and CDR2 is SVGEGT. In DNA, the CDR3 is TGTGCCAGCACCCAAGGGGCTGGGAACACTGAAGCTTTCTTT. It is translated as CASTQGAGNTEAFF.

V usage is TRBV19 and J usage is TRBJ2-2; tentatively, D is TRBD1 (6 bases). Between the trimmed V and J ends, which lost 7 bases and 7 bases, there was a span of 13 bases. The CDR3 is 13 residues long. The germline gives CDR1 LNHDA, CDR2 SQIVND (reference sequence). This chain's CDR3 is CASTDRLGGELFF. The CDR3 nucleotides are TGTGCCAGTACCGACAGGCTGGGCGGGGAGCTGTTTTTT. Using reference TRBV19 and TRBJ2-2 for the parts outside the CDR3, the full variable domain is DGGITQSPKYLFRKEGQNVTLSCEQNLNHDAMYWYRQDPGQGLRLIYYSQIVNDFQKGDIAEGYSVSREKKESFPLTVTSAQKNPTAFYLCASTDRLGGELFFGEGSRLTVL.

The chain has TRBV7-6 and TRBJ2-7; 7 bases line up with TRBD2. Trimming took 1 base from V and 0 from J; bases not matched to a gene: 3. Germline lookup yields CDR1 SGHVS and CDR2 FNYEAQ. CDR3 size: 15 residues. The CDR3 here is CASSLGGGGSYEQYF. In DNA, the CDR3 is TGTGCCAGCAGCTTAGGGGGCGGGGGCTCCTACGAGCAGTACTTC.

This clonotype was seen at least ten times. CDR3 nucleotide sequence: TGTGCCAGCAGCTTTGGACAGGGGGCCAACACCGGGGAGCTGTTTTTT. It encodes CASSFGQGANTGELFF. This chain links TRBV7-9 with TRBJ2-2, with 11 positions matching TRBD1. The ends lost 3 bases at V and 2 bases at J; junction bases unmatched: 2. From germline, CDR1 is SEHNR and CDR2 FQNEAQ (reference sequence). The CDR3 has 16 amino acids.

Only a few counts were recorded for this clonotype. The chain uses TRBV2 and TRBJ1-5; no firm D call. V was clipped by 6 bases and J by 4 bases, with 13 bases between them. This CDR3 has 14 residues. CDR1 and CDR2 (germline): SNHLY, FYNNEI. CDR3 sequence (DNA): TGTGCCAGCAGGTTCGGTATAGGGAATCAGCCCCAGCATTTT. Translation gives CASRFGIGNQPQHF.